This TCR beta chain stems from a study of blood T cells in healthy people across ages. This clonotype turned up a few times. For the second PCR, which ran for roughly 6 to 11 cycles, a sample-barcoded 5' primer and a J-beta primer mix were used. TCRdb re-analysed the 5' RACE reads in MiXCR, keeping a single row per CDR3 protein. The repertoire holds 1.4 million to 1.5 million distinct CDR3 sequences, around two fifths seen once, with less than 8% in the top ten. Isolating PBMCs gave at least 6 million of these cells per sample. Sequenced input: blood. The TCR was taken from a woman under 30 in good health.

This CDR3 is CSAPSGGGYNEQYF. The CDR3 nucleotides read TGCAGTGCTCCCTCTGGCGGGGGCTACAATGAGCAGTACTTC. The chain has TRBV20-1 and TRBJ2-5, with D possibly matching TRBD2 (7 bases). Trimming removed 5 bases at V and 11 bases at J, with 24 bases between. Germline CDR1 is DFQATT and CDR2 is SNEGSKA (reference sequence). CDR3 size: 14 residues.